A selection of T cell receptor beta chains follows, all from one sample in a study of T cells in Graves' hyperthyroidism and ophthalmopathy. From the multiplex PCR reads, TCRdb called clonotypes with MiXCR, one entry per CDR3 protein. The table records some 360,000 distinct CDR3 sequences, roughly 13% of them present only once. The specimen was blood. These receptor sequences come from a woman aged 55 to 70 with Graves' hyperthyroidism. Each CDR3 is given with its conserved first and last residue. A D gene is named only where the DNA matches it firmly. Not every row has a clone size; where given, it reads once, few, many or a size class.

size: .; J: TRBJ2-1; D: .; V: TRBV29-1; DNA: TGCAGCGTTGCTACAGGGTTGGACAATGGGCAGTTCTTC; CDR3: CSVATGLDNGQFF
size: many; J: TRBJ2-2; D: TRBD2; V: TRBV12-3/TRBV12-4; DNA: TGTGCCAGCAGCCGGACTAGCGGGACAGCGAACACCGGGGAGCTGTTTTTT; CDR3: CASSRTSGTANTGELFF
size: many; J: TRBJ1-1; D: TRBD1; V: TRBV18; DNA: TGTGCCAGCTCACCCGCCGAGTGGGACAGGGGTATCACTGAAGCTTTCTTT; CDR3: CASSPAEWDRGITEAFF
size: many; J: TRBJ2-1; D: TRBD2; V: TRBV11-3; DNA: TGTGCCAGCAGCTTAGTGAGGCGGGGAGGGGAGCAGTTCTTC; CDR3: CASSLVRRGGEQFF
size: few; J: TRBJ2-7; D: TRBD1; V: TRBV30; DNA: TGTGCCTGGAGCGCCCGACAGGGGATCTACGAGCAGTACTTC; CDR3: CAWSARQGIYEQYF
size: .; J: TRBJ1-2; D: .; V: TRBV27; DNA: TGTGCCAGCTTCGGGGGAGGGTATGGCTACACCTTC; CDR3: CASFGGGYGYTF
size: .; J: TRBJ2-7; D: TRBD2; V: TRBV6-5; DNA: TGTGCCAGCAGTTACTCCCCTCCGGGACTAGCGGGAGTGCCCTACGAGCAGTACTTC; CDR3: CASSYSPPGLAGVPYEQYF
size: .; J: TRBJ2-3; D: TRBD2; V: TRBV12-5; DNA: TGTGCTAGTGCCCCCTCGGGTGGGGGAGGGAGCACAGATACGCAGTATTTT; CDR3: CASAPSGGGGSTDTQYF
size: many; J: TRBJ2-5; D: .; V: TRBV28; DNA: TGTGCCAGCCTCGAGGGGCCGTCCCAAGAGACCCAGTACTTC; CDR3: CASLEGPSQETQYF
size: .; J: TRBJ2-7; D: .; V: TRBV7-8; DNA: TGTGCCAGCAGACCGGGACGGAACTCCTACGAGCAGTACTTC; CDR3: CASRPGRNSYEQYF
size: .; J: TRBJ2-2; D: .; V: TRBV4-1; DNA: TGCGCCAGCAGCCAAGTCCTTGCCCTCACCGGGGAGCTGTTTTTT; CDR3: CASSQVLALTGELFF
size: many; J: TRBJ2-2; D: TRBD1; V: TRBV30; DNA: TGTGCCTCTCCGGGACAGGCGAACACCGGGGAGCTGTTTTTT; CDR3: CASPGQANTGELFF
size: many; J: TRBJ2-1; D: TRBD2; V: TRBV24-1; DNA: TGTGCCACCAGTGATGGGACTAGCGGGAAGCATGAGCAGTTCTTC; CDR3: CATSDGTSGKHEQFF
size: few; J: TRBJ1-2; D: .; V: TRBV27; DNA: TGTGCCAGCAGGCAGGGATTTAACTATGGCTACACCTTC; CDR3: CASRQGFNYGYTF
size: .; J: TRBJ2-1; D: TRBD2; V: TRBV3-1; DNA: TGTGCCAGCAGCCCTTCAACTAGCGGGAGTGGCAATGAGCAGTTCTTC; CDR3: CASSPSTSGSGNEQFF
size: few; J: TRBJ1-5; D: TRBD1; V: TRBV19; DNA: TGTGCCAGTAGACAGGGGGTCGGTAGCAATCAGCCCCAGCATTTT; CDR3: CASRQGVGSNQPQHF
size: .; J: TRBJ1-2; D: TRBD1; V: TRBV19; DNA: TGTGCCAGTAGTCCATCAGAGGACAGGGGCGTCTATGGCTACACCTTC; CDR3: CASSPSEDRGVYGYTF
size: few; J: TRBJ1-1; D: .; V: TRBV6-1; DNA: TGTGCCACACTAGGGACCGCTGAAGCTTTCTTT; CDR3: CATLGTAEAFF
size: many; J: TRBJ1-1; D: TRBD1; V: TRBV5-1; DNA: TGCGCCAGCAGCACGGGACAGGGTGGAGAAGCTTTCTTT; CDR3: CASSTGQGGEAFF
size: .; J: TRBJ1-2; D: TRBD1; V: TRBV20-1; DNA: TGCAGTGCTTCCCTAGGGGGCGCGCACTATGGCTACACCTTC; CDR3: CSASLGGAHYGYTF
size: once; J: TRBJ1-5; D: .; V: TRBV4-1; DNA: TGCGCCAGCAGCCAAGGGCCGGGTAATCAGCCCCAGCATTTT; CDR3: CASSQGPGNQPQHF
size: few; J: TRBJ2-1; D: TRBD2; V: TRBV5-1; DNA: TGCGCCAGCGGCCCGGAGGGACTAGCGCTGAATGAGCAGTTCTTC; CDR3: CASGPEGLALNEQFF